One TCR beta chain is described in this entry. The antigen it binds to is not known. Base qualities are not recorded, but no much larger clone differs from it by a single base. The data stem from a study of technical replicates of blood from a handful of donors (dated by TCRdb to between 2016 and 2019). V loses 7 bases, J loses 6 bases, and the germline ends lie 18 bases apart. Its CDR3 holds 15 amino acids, cysteine through phenylalanine. The kept DNA is CDR3 alone, 45 bases in frame from the first base. The germline V gene (reference sequence) sets CDR1 to LNHDA and CDR2 to SQIVND. Library creation used the immunoSEQ multiplex PCR assay. Drawn from immuneACCESS, this table holds only the in-frame rearrangements with V and J called that TCRdb kept. Clones are partly lost; checked studies trace under half to an unresolved V gene and leave the rest unexplained. This sample has about 60,000 clones in its table, and 70% to 90% of those were observed once. Together, the top ten hold about 5.2% of the sample.

The sequencing sample was made of PBMCs. The clonotype originates from a human donor in good health. Some clones in this sample may be carry-over from other donors' samples. The rearranged segments are TRBV19 and TRBJ2-2; confidence is insufficient to name the D gene. The CDR3 amino acid sequence is: CASTPWADSAGELFF. The nucleotide sequence reads TGTGCCAGTACCCCGTGGGCCGATTCGGCCGGGGAGCTGTTTTTT.